The clone carrying this TCR beta chain was recorded a few times. Antigen: not known. TCRdb called the 5' RACE reads again in MiXCR, with one record for every CDR3 protein. Of 340,000 or so distinct CDR3 sequences listed, roughly 13% are singletons. With V trimmed by 0 bases and J by 3 bases, 5 bases remained unmatched. The CDR3 spans 15 residues. The germline V gene has CDR1 SGHRS and CDR2 YFSETQ. The source of the sample is a study of T-cell memory formation after mild COVID-19. On the study more broadly: Clusters of TCRs were largely donor specific. Findings and caveats of the study: Memory from before infection featured some responding clones, which suggests cross-reactive memory joined. Largely, contracting CD4+ clones fell within CM and EM, and contracting CD8+ clones within EMRA.

The chain combines TRBV5-1 with TRBJ2-7; 8 nucleotides line up with TRBD1. Sequenced input: PBMCs or a T cell subset sorted from them (not recorded which). The receptor's source is a man aged 18-30 years who had mild COVID-19 (a few samples of this study predate the infection). Cell type and time point are not known. Here the CDR3 reads CASSLVSGGFYEQYF. The CDR3 bases are TGCGCCAGCAGCTTGGTATCAGGGGGCTTCTACGAGCAGTACTTC.